What follows are 23 T cell receptor beta chains derived from one specimen sequenced in a study of T cell responses to AZD1222 COVID-19 vaccine. Libraries were prepared by immunoSEQ multiplex PCR; TCRdb keeps only in-frame clonotypes and omits some of them. The table records over 150,000 clones, roughly 92% of them present only once. The starting material was peripheral blood, obtained on day 0 of AZD1222 vaccination. The receptors stem from an adult in good health.

The V gene is TRBV6-5, the J gene TRBJ1-1; D is possibly TRBD1 (6 bases). The V gene lost 7 bases and the J gene lost 5 bases, with 17 bases spanning the gap. There are 14 residues in the CDR3. CDR1 is MNHEY, CDR2 SVGAGI, per germline. The CDR3 DNA sequence: TGTGCCAGCAACTCCCCAAGGGGGGGGACTGAAGCTTTCTTT. This encodes CASNSPRGGTEAFF.

Only one count was recorded for this clone. The chain links TRBV6-5 to TRBJ1-1, with D perhaps TRBD1 (5 bases). V shed 8 bases and J shed 1 base, with 14 bases lying between them. CDR1 and CDR2 (germline): MNHEY, SVGAGI. CDR3 size: 14 residues. In nucleotides, the CDR3 is TGTGCCAGCGGGGGAAATTTTTCGAACACTGAAGCTTTCTTT. Translation: CASGGNFSNTEAFF.

This chain joins TRBV25-1 and TRBJ1-6; weak D call: TRBD1 (5 bases). Per the germline V gene, CDR1 is MGHDK and CDR2 is SYGVNS. V was pared by 7 bases and J by 7 bases, with 11 bases between. The length of the CDR3 is 13 residues. The CDR3: CASKQAGNSPLHF. The CDR3 nucleotides read TGTGCCAGCAAACAGGCCGGGAATTCACCCCTCCACTTT. The full variable domain, rest sourced from reference TRBV25-1 and TRBJ1-6, is EADIYQTPRYLVIGTGKKITLECSQTMGHDKMYWYQQDPGMELHLIHYSYGVNSTEKGDLSSESTVSRIRTEHFPLTLESARPSHTSQYLCASKQAGNSPLHFGNGTRLTVT.

This chain connects TRBV5-5 to TRBJ1-5, with a possible D match to TRBD1 (5 bases). V lost 1 base and J lost 2, with 16 bases in between. The CDR3 consists of 17 residues. CDR1 is SGHKS and CDR2 is YYEKEE in the germline V gene (reference sequence). The CDR3 DNA follows: TGTGCCAGCAGCTTGCCCCCGGGGGGATCAGGCAATCAGCCCCAGCATTTT. It specifies CASSLPPGGSGNQPQHF.

This sequence joins TRBV5-1 and TRBJ1-3, with unresolved D. This CDR3 region has 15 residues. V lost 4 bases, J lost 0 bases, and 11 bases lay in between. From germline, CDR1 is SGHRS and CDR2 YFSETQ. DNA of the CDR3: TGCGCCAGCAGCCTGACACCCAGCTCTGGAAACACCATATATTTT. This sequence encodes CASSLTPSSGNTIYF.

V gene TRBV5-1 combines with J gene TRBJ1-4, with D hard to call. Germline-derived CDR1 and CDR2 are SGHRS and YFSETQ. The CDR3 is 14 residues long. V was cut by 4 bases and J by 0 bases, with 7 bases left in between. The CDR3 sequence is CASSRQATNEKLFF. The CDR3 nucleotides read TGCGCCAGCAGCCGCCAAGCAACTAATGAAAAACTGTTTTTT.

This rearrangement joins TRBV3-1 (or the pseudogene TRBV3-2) to TRBJ1-2; the match to TRBD1 covers 7 bases. The CDR3 has 13 residues. Germline V CDR1 and CDR2: LGHDT, YNNKEL (reference sequence). Unmatched junction bases numbered 1, after V lost 0 bases and J lost 6 bases. CDR3 in DNA: TGTGCCAGCAGCCAAGAAACAGGGGATGGCTACACCTTC. As protein: CASSQETGDGYTF.

J is TRBJ1-1 and V is TRBV11-2; D not certain. Trimming took 3 bases from V and 6 from J, leaving 20 bases between them. The V gene's germline CDR1 is SGHAT and CDR2 FQNNGV. CDR3 length: 16 residues. The CDR3 region has the DNA TGTGCCAGCAGCTTTTGGAGATACAGTCTGCCCCCTGAAGCTTTCTTT. It specifies CASSFWRYSLPPEAFF. Full variable domain (rest looked up from reference TRBV11-2 and TRBJ1-1): EAGVAQSPRYKIIEKRQSVAFWCNPISGHATLYWYQQILGQGPKLLIQFQNNGVVDDSQLPKDRFSAERLKGVDSTLKIQPAKLEDSAVYLCASSFWRYSLPPEAFFGQGTRLTVV.

J is TRBJ1-4 and V is TRBV4-2; D unclear. The CDR3 has 17 amino acids. The germline V gene has CDR1 LGHNA and CDR2 YNFKEQ. V lost 0 bases, J lost 7 bases, and 18 bases lay in between. DNA for the CDR3: TGTGCCAGCAGCCAAGACGTGCCACTCTCTGGAGGTGAAAAACTGTTTTTT. This sequence encodes CASSQDVPLSGGEKLFF.

This sequence joins TRBV6-4 and TRBJ2-7; tentative D call: TRBD1 (6 bases). V was trimmed by 2 bases and J by 9 bases, leaving 17 bases between them. The CDR3 is 14 amino acids. CDR1 and CDR2 (germline): MRHNA, SNTAGT. DNA of the CDR3: TGTGCCAGCAGTGACCACCGGGACATATTATGGCAGTACTTC. Its protein is CASSDHRDILWQYF.

This chain's CDR3 is CASRGATSAGEAFF. The CDR3 region has the DNA TGTGCCAGCCGCGGGGCGACGTCCGCGGGTGAAGCTTTCTTT. This chain connects TRBV27 to TRBJ1-1; possibly TRBD1 for D (5 bases). The CDR3 contains 14 residues. Trimming shortened V by 8 bases and J by 7 bases, and 20 bases separated the two germline ends. Germline CDR1 MNHEY, CDR2 SMNVEV (reference sequence).

V gene TRBV12-3 or TRBV12-4 combines with J gene TRBJ1-1; D is possibly TRBD1 (5 bases). V lost 2 bases and J lost 1, with 5 bases in between. The CDR3 totals 13 residues. This CDR3 reads CASSLTGNTEAFF. The CDR3 region has the DNA TGTGCCAGCAGTTTAACAGGGAACACTGAAGCTTTCTTT.

This rearrangement joins TRBV2 to TRBJ1-4; 8 bases are a match to TRBD1. Unmatched junction bases numbered 9, after V lost 7 bases and J lost 8 bases. Germline-derived CDR1 and CDR2 are SNHLY and FYNNEI. This CDR3 is built from 14 residues. The CDR3 loop is CASINQGAGEKLFF. The CDR3 region has the DNA TGTGCCAGCATTAATCAGGGGGCCGGCGAAAAACTGTTTTTT.

The chain joins TRBV30 to TRBJ1-3; 8 positions match TRBD1. Germline loops: CDR1 GTSNPN, CDR2 SVGIG (reference sequence). CDR3 length equals 14 residues. With V trimmed by 5 bases and J by 4 bases, 7 bases remained unmatched. The CDR3 here is CAWGAQGVGNTIYF. DNA of the CDR3: TGTGCCTGGGGGGCACAGGGGGTCGGAAACACCATATATTTT.

This chain links TRBV11-2 with TRBJ1-1; D is possibly TRBD1 (5 bases). Germline-derived CDR1 and CDR2 are SGHAT and FQNNGV. The CDR3 is 15 amino acids. V gave up 3 bases and J gave up 4 bases, with 15 bases separating them. The CDR3, as DNA: TGTGCCAGCAGCTTCACCAGGGATGGAGGCACTGAAGCTTTCTTT. Its translation is CASSFTRDGGTEAFF.

The V call is TRBV9, the J call TRBJ2-5; D not resolved. CDR1 SGDLS and CDR2 YYNGEE come from the germline V gene. The CDR3 is 15 amino acids. The V end was cut by 4 bases, the J end by 0 bases, with 13 bases between. CDR3 amino acids: CASSIDPSNQETQYF. The CDR3 DNA follows: TGTGCCAGCAGCATAGACCCATCTAACCAAGAGACCCAGTACTTC. The full variable domain, its missing parts supplied by reference TRBV9 and TRBJ2-5, is DSGVTQTPKHLITATGQRVTLRCSPRSGDLSVYWYQQSLDQGLQFLIQYYNGEERAKGNILERFSAQQFPDLHSELNLSSLELGDSALYFCASSIDPSNQETQYFGPGTRLLVL.

This sequence joins TRBV7-3 and TRBJ1-1; perhaps TRBD1 as D (5 bases). V was cut by 1 base and J by 5 bases, with 11 bases left in between. Germline CDR1 reads SGHTA; CDR2 reads FQGTGA. This CDR3 has 14 residues. CDR3 sequence (DNA): TGTGCCAGCAGCTTAAACGCAGGGTTAACTGAAGCTTTCTTT. It is translated as CASSLNAGLTEAFF.

The gene calls are TRBV6-5 and TRBJ1-2; TRBD1 aligns across 9 bases. Germline V CDR1 and CDR2: MNHEY, SVGAGI. The CDR3 runs 14 residues. V lost 5 bases, J lost 6 bases, and 7 bases stayed unmatched. CDR3 protein: CASSTTGGADGYTF. DNA of the CDR3: TGTGCCAGCAGTACAACAGGGGGCGCAGATGGCTACACCTTC.

V usage is TRBV5-6 and J usage is TRBJ2-5, with D unresolved. Germline V gives CDR1 SGHDT, CDR2 YYEEEE. This CDR3 is 14 amino acids long. V gave up 2 bases and J gave up 1 base, with 9 bases separating them. CDR3 DNA: TGTGCCAGCAGCTTCGGATCCTTCCAAGAGACCCAGTACTTC. Translating gives CASSFGSFQETQYF.

CDR3 DNA sequence: TGTGCCAGCGGGAATAGTGGGACAGAGTATCAGCCCCAGCATTTT. This gives the protein CASGNSGTEYQPQHF. The rearrangement links TRBV27 to TRBJ1-5; 7 positions agree with TRBD1. The CDR3 totals 15 residues. J lost 5 bases, V lost 8 bases, and 12 bases had no gene match. Germline values: CDR1 MNHEY, CDR2 SMNVEV (reference sequence).

This clone was detected only once. The chain couples TRBV3-1 (or the pseudogene TRBV3-2) to TRBJ1-3; no clear D gene. CDR1 and CDR2 (germline): LGHDT, YNNKEL (reference sequence). Trimming pared 3 bases from V and 2 bases from J, leaving 2 bases between. CDR3 size: 12 residues. CDR3 in DNA: TGTGCCAGCAGCCAGCCTGGAAACACCATATATTTT. Translating it yields CASSQPGNTIYF.

The chain has TRBV10-3 and TRBJ1-3; tentatively, D is TRBD1 (5 bases). Germline V lookup: CDR1 ENHRY, CDR2 SYGVKD. The germline V and J ends were trimmed by 3 bases and 4 bases, with 19 bases remaining between them. This CDR3 comprises 17 residues. Here the CDR3 reads CAISDPRPGDGGNTIYF. CDR3 in DNA: TGTGCCATCAGTGACCCGCGCCCCGGGGACGGAGGAAACACCATATATTTT.

The chain combines TRBV27 with TRBJ2-7; 9 bases are a match to TRBD1. Germline V lookup: CDR1 MNHEY, CDR2 SMNVEV (reference sequence). With V trimmed by 4 bases and J by 6 bases, 4 bases remained unmatched. CDR3 length: 13 amino acids. The CDR3 here is CASSSQGAREQYV. CDR3 DNA sequence: TGTGCCAGCAGTTCACAGGGGGCGCGCGAGCAGTACGTC.